This TCR beta chain is drawn from a study of T-cell memory formation after mild COVID-19. The CDR3 is 14 residues long. CDR1 is SEHNR and CDR2 is FQNEAQ in the germline V gene (reference sequence). V shed 2 bases and J shed 1 base, with 7 bases lying between them. Using its own MiXCR run on the 5' RACE reads, TCRdb lists one record per CDR3 protein. The repertoire holds 550,000 to 700,000 distinct CDR3 sequences, with 18% as singletons. The receptor was isolated from an adult woman who had mild COVID-19 (a few samples of this study predate the infection). Cell type and time point are not known. Sequencing was carried out using PBMCs or a T cell subset sorted from them (not recorded which). V is TRBV7-9 and J is TRBJ2-3; D remains unclear. Here the CDR3 reads CASSLSFGTDTQYF. The CDR3 DNA reads as TGTGCCAGCAGCTTATCTTTCGGCACAGATACGCAGTATTTT.